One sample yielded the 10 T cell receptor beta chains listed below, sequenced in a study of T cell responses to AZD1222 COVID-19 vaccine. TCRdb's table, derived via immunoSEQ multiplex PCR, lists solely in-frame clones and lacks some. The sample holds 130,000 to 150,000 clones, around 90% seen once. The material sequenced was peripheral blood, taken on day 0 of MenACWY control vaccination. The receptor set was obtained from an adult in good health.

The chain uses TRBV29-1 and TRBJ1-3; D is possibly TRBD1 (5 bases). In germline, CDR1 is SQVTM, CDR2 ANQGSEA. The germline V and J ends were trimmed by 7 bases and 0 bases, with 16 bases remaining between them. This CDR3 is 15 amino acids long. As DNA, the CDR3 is TGCAGCGGAGGGATGGACACTCGCTCTGGAAACACCATATATTTT. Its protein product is CSGGMDTRSGNTIYF.

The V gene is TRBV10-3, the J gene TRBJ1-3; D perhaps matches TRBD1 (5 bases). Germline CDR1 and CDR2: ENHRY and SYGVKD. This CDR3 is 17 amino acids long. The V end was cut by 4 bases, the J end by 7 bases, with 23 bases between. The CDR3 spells CAISADSLDRLGNTIYF. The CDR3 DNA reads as TGTGCCATCAGTGCCGACAGCCTGGACCGACTGGGTAACACCATATATTTT.

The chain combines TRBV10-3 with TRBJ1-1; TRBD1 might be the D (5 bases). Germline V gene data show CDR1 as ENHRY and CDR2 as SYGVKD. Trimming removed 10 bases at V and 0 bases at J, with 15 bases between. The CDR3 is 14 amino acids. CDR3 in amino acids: CATGGPGMNTEAFF. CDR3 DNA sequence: TGTGCCACTGGGGGACCGGGGATGAACACTGAAGCTTTCTTT.

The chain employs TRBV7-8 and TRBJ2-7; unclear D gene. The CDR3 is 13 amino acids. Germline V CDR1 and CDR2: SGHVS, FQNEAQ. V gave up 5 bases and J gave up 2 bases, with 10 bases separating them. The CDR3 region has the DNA TGTGCCAGCAGCAAAACCGACACCTACGAGCAGTACTTC. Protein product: CASSKTDTYEQYF.

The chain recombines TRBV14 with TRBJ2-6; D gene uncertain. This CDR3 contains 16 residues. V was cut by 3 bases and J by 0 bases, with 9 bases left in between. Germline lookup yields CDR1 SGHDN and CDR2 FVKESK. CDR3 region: CASSQDVGSGANVLTF. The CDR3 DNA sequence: TGTGCCAGCAGCCAGGATGTGGGCTCTGGGGCCAACGTCCTGACTTTC.

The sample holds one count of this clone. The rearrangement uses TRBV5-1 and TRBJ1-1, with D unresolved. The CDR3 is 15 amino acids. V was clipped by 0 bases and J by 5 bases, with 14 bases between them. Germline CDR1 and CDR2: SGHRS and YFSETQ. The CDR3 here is CASSLAGGVATEAFF. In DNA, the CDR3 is TGCGCCAGCAGCTTGGCGGGTGGGGTTGCGACTGAAGCTTTCTTT.

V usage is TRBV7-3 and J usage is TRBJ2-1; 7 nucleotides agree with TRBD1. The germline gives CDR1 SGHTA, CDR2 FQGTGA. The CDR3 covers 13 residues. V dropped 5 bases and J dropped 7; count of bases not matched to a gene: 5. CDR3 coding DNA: TGTGCCAGCAGCCTAGGGACAGCGAATGAGCAGTTCTTC. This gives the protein CASSLGTANEQFF.

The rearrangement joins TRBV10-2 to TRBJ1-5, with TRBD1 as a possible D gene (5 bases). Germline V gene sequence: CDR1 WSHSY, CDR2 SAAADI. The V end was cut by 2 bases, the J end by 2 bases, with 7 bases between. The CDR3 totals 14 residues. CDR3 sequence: CASSEVGGNQPQHF. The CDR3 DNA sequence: TGCGCCAGCAGTGAGGTGGGGGGCAATCAGCCCCAGCATTTT.

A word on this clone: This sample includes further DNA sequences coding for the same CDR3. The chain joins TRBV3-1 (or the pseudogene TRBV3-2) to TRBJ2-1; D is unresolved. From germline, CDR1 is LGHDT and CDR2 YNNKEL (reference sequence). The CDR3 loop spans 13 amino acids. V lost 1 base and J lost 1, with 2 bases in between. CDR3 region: CASSQGSYNEQFF. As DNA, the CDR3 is TGTGCCAGCAGCCAAGGATCCTACAATGAGCAGTTCTTC.

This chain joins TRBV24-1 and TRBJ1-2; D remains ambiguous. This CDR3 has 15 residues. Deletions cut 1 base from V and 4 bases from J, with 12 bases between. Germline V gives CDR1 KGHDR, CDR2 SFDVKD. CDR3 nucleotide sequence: TGTGCCACCAGTGATTTTGGACCTACTGGCTATGGCTACACCTTC. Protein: CATSDFGPTGYGYTF.